This passage covers 7 T cell receptor beta chains from one sample sequenced in a study of blood T cells in healthy people across ages. A J-beta primer mix and a sample-barcoded 5' primer were used in a second PCR of about 7 to 12 cycles. MiXCR was run by TCRdb on the 5' RACE reads, yielding one entry per CDR3 protein. The sample holds approximately 760,000 distinct CDR3 sequences, approximately 25% seen once. The same data also contributed to another study, on T cells of mothers and their children.

The sequencing sample was made of blood. The receptors come from a boy aged 5-17 years in good health.

This clonotype was seen a handful of times. The chain carries TRBV29-1 and TRBJ2-5; D gene ambiguous. Gene TRBJ2-7 matches the end of the DNA better, so the J call may be wrong. From germline, CDR1 is SQVTM and CDR2 ANQGSEA. CDR3 length: 12 residues. CDR3 bases: TGCAGCGTCGGCCCTGGGCCCTACGAGCAGTACTTC. It codes for CSVGPGPYEQYF.

The rearrangement uses TRBV20-1 and TRBJ2-1; maybe TRBD2 (5 bases). The CDR3 contains 12 residues. V was cut by 3 bases and J by 9 bases, with 12 bases left in between. Germline CDR1 and CDR2: DFQATT and SNEGSKA (reference sequence). In nucleotides, the CDR3 is TGCAGTGCTAGCGCAGGAGGTAGTGAGCAGTTCTTC. The encoded protein is CSASAGGSEQFF.

This clonotype has only a few counts. The chain combines TRBV28 with TRBJ2-5; D not certain. CDR1 and CDR2 from the germline V gene are MDHEN and SYDVKM. The CDR3 consists of 14 residues. V dropped 5 bases and J dropped 4 bases, with 14 bases sitting between them. CDR3 loop: CASSGGWALETQYF. In nucleotides, the CDR3 is TGTGCCAGCAGTGGCGGTTGGGCCCTAGAGACCCAGTACTTC.

This chain links TRBV28 with TRBJ2-4; tentatively, D is TRBD1 (6 bases). Looked up from germline, CDR1 is MDHEN and CDR2 is SYDVKM. The CDR3 is 13 residues long. The ends were cut back, 3 bases at V and 8 bases at J, with 11 bases in the middle. CDR3 DNA sequence: TGTGCCAGCAGTTTGCCAGGGGTGGACATTCAGTACTTC. This gives the protein CASSLPGVDIQYF.

The rearrangement joins TRBV10-3 to TRBJ2-5; 13 bases fit TRBD2. The better agreement between TRBJ2-1 and the DNA end casts doubt on the J call. CDR1 and CDR2 (germline): ENHRY, SYGVKD. The CDR3 runs to 14 residues. The CDR3 protein is CAISTSGGGNEQFF. For the CDR3, the DNA is TGTGCCATCAGTACTAGCGGGGGGGGGAATGAGCAGTTCTTC.

In this sample, this clonotype turned up once. V is TRBV20-1 and J is TRBJ2-4; TRBD1 matches 10 bases. CDR3 length equals 14 residues. Unmatched junction bases numbered 7, after V lost 6 bases and J lost 5 bases. Germline-derived CDR1 and CDR2 are DFQATT and SNEGSKA (reference sequence). The CDR3 DNA reads as TGCAGTGCATGGGACAGGGGATCCGAAAACATTCAGTACTTC. Residues: CSAWDRGSENIQYF.

The chain couples TRBV12-3 or TRBV12-4 to TRBJ1-2; TRBD1 matches 12 bases. CDR3 length: 15 residues. The V segment lost 5 bases and the J segment 4 bases; nucleotides outside the gene matches: 5. The CDR3 sequence is CASSKGQGAVYGYTF. CDR3 nucleotides: TGTGCCAGCAGTAAGGGACAGGGGGCTGTCTATGGCTACACCTTC.